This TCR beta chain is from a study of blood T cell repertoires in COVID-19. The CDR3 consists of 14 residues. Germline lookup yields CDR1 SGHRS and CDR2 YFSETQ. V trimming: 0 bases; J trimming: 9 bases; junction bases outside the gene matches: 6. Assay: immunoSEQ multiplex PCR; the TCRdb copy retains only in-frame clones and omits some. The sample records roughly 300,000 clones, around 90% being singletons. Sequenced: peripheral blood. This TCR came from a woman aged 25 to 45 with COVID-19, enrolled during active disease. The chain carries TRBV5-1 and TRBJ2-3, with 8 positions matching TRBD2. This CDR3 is CASSLGAGEGTQYF. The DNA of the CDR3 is TGCGCCAGCAGCTTGGGAGCGGGAGAGGGAACGCAGTATTTT.